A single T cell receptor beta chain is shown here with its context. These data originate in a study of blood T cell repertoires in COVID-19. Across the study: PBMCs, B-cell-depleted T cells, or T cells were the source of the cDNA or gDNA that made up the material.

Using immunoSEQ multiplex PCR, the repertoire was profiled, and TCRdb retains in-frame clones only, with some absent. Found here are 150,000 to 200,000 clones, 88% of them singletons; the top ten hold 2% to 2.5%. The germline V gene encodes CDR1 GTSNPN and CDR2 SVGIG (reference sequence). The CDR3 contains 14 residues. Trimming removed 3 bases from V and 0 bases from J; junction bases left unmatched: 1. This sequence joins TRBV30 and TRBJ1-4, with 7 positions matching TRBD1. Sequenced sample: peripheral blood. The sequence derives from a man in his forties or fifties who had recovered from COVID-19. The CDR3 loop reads CAWRGTATNEKLFF. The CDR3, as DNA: TGTGCCTGGAGAGGGACAGCAACTAATGAAAAACTGTTTTTT.